This T cell receptor (beta chain) appears in the sequencing data of a study of regulatory T cells in long-lasting Graves disease. A note on this clonotype: A far larger clone is one nucleotide away, so this likely arose from a read error.

CDR3 size: 15 residues. Looked up from germline, CDR1 is SGHRS and CDR2 is YFSETQ. V dropped 5 bases and J dropped 7 bases, with 22 bases sitting between them. Arm-PCR with iRepertoire HTBI primers amplified the CDR3 regions for these TCR beta libraries. As originally analysed: Identified segments across samples numbered under 80 TRBV and over 13 TRBJ. Via MiXCR, TCRdb re-called the multiplex PCR reads, giving one row per CDR3 protein. The V and J calls reflect TCRdb's pipeline rather than the authors' work. The sample lists fewer than 500,000 distinct CDR3 sequences, 15% to 20% occurring once. As to time point: newly diagnosed GD, antithyroid drugs for less than 3 months. Generation of the TCR library employed RNA extracted from PBMCs. The same data also contributed to another study, on T cells in Graves' hyperthyroidism and ophthalmopathy.

This clonotype was sampled from a man aged 35 to 55 with Graves disease. Specimen: peripheral blood mononuclear cells (PBMCs), collected at new diagnosis, from a patient treated with antithyroid drugs. The V and J genes are TRBV5-1 and TRBJ2-7; TRBD2 might be the D (6 bases). CDR3: CASRRDSSSYNEQYF. The DNA of the CDR3 is TGCGCCAGCAGACGGGACTCTAGCTCCTACAATGAGCAGTACTTC. Full variable domain (rest looked up from reference TRBV5-1 and TRBJ2-7): KAGVTQTPRYLIKTRGQQVTLSCSPISGHRSVSWYQQTPGQGLQFLFEYFSETQRNKGNFPGRFSGRQFSNSRSEMNVSTLELGDSALYLCASRRDSSSYNEQYFGPGTRLTVT.